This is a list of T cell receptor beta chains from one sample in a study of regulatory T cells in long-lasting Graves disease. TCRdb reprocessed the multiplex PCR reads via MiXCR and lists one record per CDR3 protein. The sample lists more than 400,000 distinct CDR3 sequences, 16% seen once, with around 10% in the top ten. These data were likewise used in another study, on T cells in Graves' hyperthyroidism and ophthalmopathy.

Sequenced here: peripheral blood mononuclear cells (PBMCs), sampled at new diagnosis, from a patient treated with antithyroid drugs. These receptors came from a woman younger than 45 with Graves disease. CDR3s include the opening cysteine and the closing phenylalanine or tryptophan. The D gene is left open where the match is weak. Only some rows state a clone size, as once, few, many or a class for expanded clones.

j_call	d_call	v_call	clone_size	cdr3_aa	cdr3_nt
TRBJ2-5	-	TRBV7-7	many	CASSLAADRQETQYF	TGTGCTAGCAGCTTAGCGGCAGACAGGCAAGAGACCCAGTACTTC
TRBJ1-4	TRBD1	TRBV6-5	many	CASSYFGTVGEKLFF	TGTGCCAGCAGTTACTTCGGGACAGTGGGTGAAAAACTGTTTTTT
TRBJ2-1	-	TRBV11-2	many	CASSLGPLNEQFF	TGTGCCAGCAGCTTGGGGCCTCTCAATGAGCAGTTCTTC
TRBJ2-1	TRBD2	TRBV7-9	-	CASSLVKGLAGGYNEQFF	TGTGCCAGCAGCTTAGTTAAGGGACTAGCGGGAGGCTACAATGAGCAGTTCTTC
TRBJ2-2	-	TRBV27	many	CASIPGGYSRELFF	TGTGCCAGCATCCCCGGCGGCTATTCCAGGGAGCTGTTTTTT
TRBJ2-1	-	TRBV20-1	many	CSAREGGATQFF	TGCAGTGCTAGAGAGGGGGGGGCTACGCAGTTCTTC
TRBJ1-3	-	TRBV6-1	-	CASSEFAEDSSGNTIYF	TGTGCCAGCAGTGAATTCGCCGAGGACAGCTCTGGAAACACCATATATTTT
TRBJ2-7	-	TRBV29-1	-	CSVEDPAGHPTGQYF	TGCAGCGTTGAGGACCCGGCGGGACACCCGACGGGGCAGTACTTC
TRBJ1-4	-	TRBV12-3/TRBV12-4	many	CASSRFLEKLFF	TGTGCCAGCAGTCGATTCCTAGAAAAACTGTTTTTT
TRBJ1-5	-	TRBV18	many	CASSPVAGKVNQPQHF	TGTGCCAGCTCACCAGTGGCCGGGAAGGTCAATCAGCCCCAGCATTTT
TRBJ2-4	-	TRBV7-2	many	CASSPQVGDIQYF	TGTGCCAGCAGCCCACAGGTGGGGGACATTCAGTACTTC
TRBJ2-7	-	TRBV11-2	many	CASSPPRHLAYEQYF	TGTGCCAGCAGCCCCCCACGGCACTTAGCCTACGAGCAGTACTTC
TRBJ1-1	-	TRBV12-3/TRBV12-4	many	CASSSQTYTEAFF	TGTGCCAGCAGTTCACAGACGTACACTGAAGCTTTCTTT
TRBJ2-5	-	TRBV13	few	CASSLISRKETQYF	TGTGCCAGCAGCTTAATCAGCCGCAAAGAGACCCAGTACTTC
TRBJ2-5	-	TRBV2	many	CASSEMGRFGTQYF	TGTGCCAGCAGTGAAATGGGACGGTTCGGGACCCAGTACTTC
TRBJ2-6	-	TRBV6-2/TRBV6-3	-	CASTRASGANVLTF	TGTGCCAGCACTAGGGCGTCTGGGGCCAACGTCCTGACTTTC
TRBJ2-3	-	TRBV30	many	CAWSVPDTQYF	TGTGCCTGGAGTGTACCTGATACGCAGTATTTT
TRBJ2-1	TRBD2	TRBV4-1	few	CASSQRIAGVGYNEQFF	TGCGCCAGCAGCCAGCGCATAGCGGGAGTAGGGTACAATGAGCAGTTCTTC
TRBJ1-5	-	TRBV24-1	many	CATSDSIQGYSNQPQHF	TGTGCCACCAGTGACTCGATCCAGGGGTATAGCAATCAGCCCCAGCATTTT
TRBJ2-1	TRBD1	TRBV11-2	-	CASTGTGYNEQFF	TGTGCCAGCACCGGGACAGGTTACAATGAGCAGTTCTTC
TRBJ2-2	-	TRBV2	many	CASSDTGELFF	TGTGCCAGCAGTGACACCGGGGAGCTGTTTTTT
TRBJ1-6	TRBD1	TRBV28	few	CASSFPQGGADSPLHF	TGTGCCAGCAGTTTCCCCCAGGGGGGGGCAGATTCACCCCTCCACTTT
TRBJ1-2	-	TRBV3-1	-	CASRPRSVNYGYTF	TGTGCCAGCAGACCAAGGTCGGTAAACTATGGCTACACCTTC
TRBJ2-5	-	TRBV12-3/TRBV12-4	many	CASTPGARGLRETQYF	TGTGCCAGCACCCCGGGGGCTCGGGGGCTACGGGAGACCCAGTACTTC
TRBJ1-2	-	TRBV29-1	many	CSVENPNFYGYTF	TGCAGCGTTGAAAATCCGAATTTCTATGGCTACACCTTC
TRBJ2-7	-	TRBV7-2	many	CASGVFSSYEQYF	TGTGCCAGCGGTGTTTTCAGCTCCTACGAGCAGTACTTC
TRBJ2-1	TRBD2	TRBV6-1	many	CASSRLAGDNEQFF	TGTGCCAGCAGCCGACTAGCGGGGGACAATGAGCAGTTCTTC
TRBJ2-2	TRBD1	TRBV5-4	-	CASPYRGTGVNTGELFF	TGTGCCAGCCCTTACAGGGGGACAGGGGTGAACACCGGGGAGCTGTTTTTT
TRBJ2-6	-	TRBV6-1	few	CASSPGQASGANVLTF	TGTGCCAGCAGCCCGGGACAAGCCTCTGGGGCCAACGTCCTGACTTTC
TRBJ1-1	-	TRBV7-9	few	CASDRAGANTEAFF	TGTGCCAGCGACCGGGCAGGGGCCAACACTGAAGCTTTCTTT
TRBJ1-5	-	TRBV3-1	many	CASSQTVRQPQHF	TGTGCCAGCAGCCAAACGGTCCGGCAGCCCCAGCATTTT
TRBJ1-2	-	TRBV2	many	CASSDGRNYGYTF	TGTGCCAGCAGTGACGGTCGGAACTATGGCTACACCTTC
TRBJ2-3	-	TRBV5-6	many	CASSFRGSSRWGTDTQYF	TGTGCCAGCAGCTTCCGGGGGAGTTCCCGATGGGGCACAGATACGCAGTATTTT
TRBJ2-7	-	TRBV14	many	CASSLPGHPYEQYF	TGTGCCAGCAGCCTACCGGGACACCCCTACGAGCAGTACTTC
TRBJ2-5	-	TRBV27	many	CASSLARLTTQYF	TGTGCCAGCAGCTTGGCGCGGCTAACGACCCAGTACTTC
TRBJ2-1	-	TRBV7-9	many	CASIKPDSYNEQFF	TGTGCCAGCATCAAACCCGACTCCTACAATGAGCAGTTCTTC
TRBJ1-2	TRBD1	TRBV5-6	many	CASSIYPGTGGTGYTF	TGTGCCAGCAGCATCTACCCCGGGACAGGGGGTACTGGCTACACCTTC
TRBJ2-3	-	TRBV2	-	CASIRTTTDTQYF	TGTGCCAGCATTCGCACCACCACAGATACGCAGTATTTT